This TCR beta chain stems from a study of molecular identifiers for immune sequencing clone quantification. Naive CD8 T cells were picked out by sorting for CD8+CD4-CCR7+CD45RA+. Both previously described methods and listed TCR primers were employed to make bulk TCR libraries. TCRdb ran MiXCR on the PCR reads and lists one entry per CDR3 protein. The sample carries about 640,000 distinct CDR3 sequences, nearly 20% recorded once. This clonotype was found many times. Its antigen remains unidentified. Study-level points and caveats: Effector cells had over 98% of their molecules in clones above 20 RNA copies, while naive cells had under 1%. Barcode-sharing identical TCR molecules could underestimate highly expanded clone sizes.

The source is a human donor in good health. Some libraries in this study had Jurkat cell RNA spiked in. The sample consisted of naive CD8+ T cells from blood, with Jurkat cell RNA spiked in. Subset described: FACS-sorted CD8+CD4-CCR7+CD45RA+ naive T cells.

The CDR3 bases are TGTGCCAGTAGCAGGGACGGACGACTCAATCAGCCCCAGCATTTT. It is translated as CASSRDGRLNQPQHF. The J gene is TRBJ1-5, the V gene TRBV19; a possible D gene is TRBD1 (5 bases). The germline V gene has CDR1 LNHDA and CDR2 SQIVND (reference sequence). The CDR3 runs to 15 residues. V was clipped by 6 bases and J by 3 bases, with 15 bases between them.